This T cell receptor beta chain was profiled in a study of T-cell reconstitution after alpha-beta-depleted transplantation in children. CDR1 and CDR2 from the germline V gene are SGHTA and FQGTGA. The CDR3 is made up of 13 amino acids. Trimming pared 5 bases from V and 2 bases from J, leaving 9 bases between. In its sample, this clonotype was seen a few times. Its matching antigen is unknown. A library of TCRbeta sequences, prepared with unique molecular identifiers, was generated. Using its own MiXCR run on the PCR reads, TCRdb lists one record per CDR3 protein. The sample lists about 300,000 distinct CDR3 sequences; about a tenth were seen once. Study results and caveats: Reportedly, only several hundred clones from non-depleted graft cells drove alpha-beta T-cell counts at about two months.

This chain links TRBV7-3 with TRBJ2-5; D gene ambiguous. The source material was PBMCs, sampled before TCRalphabeta/CD19-depleted stem cell transplant. The clonotype comes from a boy in the first two years of life with acute myeloid leukemia, due to receive a stem cell transplant. Here the CDR3 DNA reads TGTGCCAGCAGCCCAACCATACAAGAGACCCAGTACTTC. Encoded protein: CASSPTIQETQYF.